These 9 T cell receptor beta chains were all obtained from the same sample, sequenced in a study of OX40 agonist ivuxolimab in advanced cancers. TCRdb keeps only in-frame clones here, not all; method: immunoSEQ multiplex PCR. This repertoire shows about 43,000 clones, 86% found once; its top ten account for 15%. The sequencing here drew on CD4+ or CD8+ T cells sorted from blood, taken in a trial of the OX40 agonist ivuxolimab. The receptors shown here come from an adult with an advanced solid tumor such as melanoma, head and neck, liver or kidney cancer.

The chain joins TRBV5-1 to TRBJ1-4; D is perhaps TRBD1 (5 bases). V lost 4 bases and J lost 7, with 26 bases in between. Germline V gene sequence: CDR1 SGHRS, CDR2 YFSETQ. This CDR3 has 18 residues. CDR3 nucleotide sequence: TGCGCCAGCAGCAATGTGGGGACCTACGGAAAGGGGAGTGAAAAACTGTTTTTT. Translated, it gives CASSNVGTYGKGSEKLFF. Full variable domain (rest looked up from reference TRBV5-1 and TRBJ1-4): KAGVTQTPRYLIKTRGQQVTLSCSPISGHRSVSWYQQTPGQGLQFLFEYFSETQRNKGNFPGRFSGRQFSNSRSEMNVSTLELGDSALYLCASSNVGTYGKGSEKLFFGSGTQLSVL.

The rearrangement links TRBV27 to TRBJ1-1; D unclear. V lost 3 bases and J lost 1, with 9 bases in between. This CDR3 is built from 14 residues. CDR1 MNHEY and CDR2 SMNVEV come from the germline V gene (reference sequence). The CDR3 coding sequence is TGTGCCAGCAGTTTTCTCGGGCAGAACACTGAAGCTTTCTTT. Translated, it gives CASSFLGQNTEAFF.

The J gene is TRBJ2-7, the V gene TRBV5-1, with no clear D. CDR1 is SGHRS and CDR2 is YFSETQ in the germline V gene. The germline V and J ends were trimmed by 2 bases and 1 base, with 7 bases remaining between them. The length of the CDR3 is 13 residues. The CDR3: CASSFDGSYEQYV. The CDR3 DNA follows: TGCGCCAGCAGCTTTGACGGATCCTACGAGCAGTACGTC.

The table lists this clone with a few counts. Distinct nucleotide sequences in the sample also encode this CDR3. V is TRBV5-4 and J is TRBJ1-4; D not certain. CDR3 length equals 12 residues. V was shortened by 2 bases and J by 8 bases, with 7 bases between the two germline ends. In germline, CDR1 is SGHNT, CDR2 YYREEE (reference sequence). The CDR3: CASSLRGEKLFF. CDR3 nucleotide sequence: TGTGCCAGCAGCTTAAGAGGAGAAAAACTGTTTTTT.

The CDR3 is CASSLSIASYEQYV. Written as DNA, the CDR3 is TGTGCCAGCAGTTTATCGATAGCGTCCTACGAGCAGTACGTC. The genes are TRBV27 and TRBJ2-7, with a possible D match to TRBD2 (5 bases). The CDR3 consists of 14 residues. Per the germline V gene, CDR1 is MNHEY and CDR2 is SMNVEV (reference sequence). V was clipped by 0 bases and J by 1 base, with 7 bases between them.

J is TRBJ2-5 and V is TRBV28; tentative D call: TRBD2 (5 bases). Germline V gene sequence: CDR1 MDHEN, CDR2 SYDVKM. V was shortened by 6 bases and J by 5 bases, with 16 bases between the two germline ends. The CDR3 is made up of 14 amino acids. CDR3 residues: CASRGSTRQETQYF. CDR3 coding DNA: TGTGCCAGCAGAGGGAGCACCCGTCAGGAGACCCAGTACTTC.

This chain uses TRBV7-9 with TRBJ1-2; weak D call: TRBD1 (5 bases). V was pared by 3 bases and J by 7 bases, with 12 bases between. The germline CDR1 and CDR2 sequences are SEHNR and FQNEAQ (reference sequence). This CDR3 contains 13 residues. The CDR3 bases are TGTGCCAGCAGCTTGAGTTCCGGGGCTGGCTACACCTTC. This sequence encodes CASSLSSGAGYTF.

CDR3: CASRRTGDGYTF. The CDR3 DNA reads TGTGCCAGCAGGAGGACAGGGGATGGCTACACCTTC. V gene TRBV6-6 combines with J gene TRBJ1-2; 9 nucleotides line up with TRBD1. The V gene's germline CDR1 is MNHNY and CDR2 SVGAGI (reference sequence). CDR3 length: 12 amino acids. J lost 6 bases, V lost 6 bases, and 2 bases had no gene match.

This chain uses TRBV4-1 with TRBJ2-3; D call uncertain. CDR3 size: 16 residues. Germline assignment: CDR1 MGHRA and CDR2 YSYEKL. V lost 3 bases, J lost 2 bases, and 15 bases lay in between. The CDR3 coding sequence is TGCGCCAGCAGCCATCTCGATGACCGGGCCACAGATACGCAGTATTTT. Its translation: CASSHLDDRATDTQYF.